Listed below are T cell receptor beta chains from one sample, sequenced in a study of CD8 T cells in ankylosing spondylitis. MiXCR, applied by TCRdb to the 5' RACE reads, yields one record per CDR3 protein. The sample includes about 700,000 distinct CDR3 sequences, under 20% seen only once; the top ten take under 20%. The specimen sequenced was blood, either unsorted or a sorted T cell fraction (not recorded which). Receptor source: a male donor with ankylosing spondylitis. Each CDR3 is given with its conserved first and last residue. D genes are given only for firm matches. The size of a clone is reported for some rows only, either as once, few or many, or as a class for expanded clones.

TRBV27	NA	NA	TRBJ1-6	TGTGCCAGCAGCCCCTTATCGGGCCGTGATAATTCACCCCTCCACTTT	CASSPLSGRDNSPLHF
TRBV20-1	NA	NA	TRBJ1-4	TGCAGTGCTAGACCCCGGGACTCCTCAAGTAATGAAAAACTGTTTTTT	CSARPRDSSSNEKLFF
TRBV29-1	TRBD1	NA	TRBJ2-1	TGCAGCGGGACGACAGGGGGCTCCTACAATGAGCAGTTCTTC	CSGTTGGSYNEQFF
TRBV4-1	TRBD1	many	TRBJ2-7	TGCGCCAGCAGCCAAGAAGGGACAGGCTACGAGCAGTACTTC	CASSQEGTGYEQYF
TRBV12-3/TRBV12-4	NA	few	TRBJ2-7	TGTGCCAGCAGTTTGTACGGTGGGGGCGAGCAGTACTTC	CASSLYGGGEQYF
TRBV5-8	TRBD1	NA	TRBJ1-5	TGTGCCAGCAGAGATGGACAGGGGGCTACACAGCCCCAGCATTTT	CASRDGQGATQPQHF
TRBV20-1	NA	few	TRBJ2-1	TGCAGTGCTAGACCCTGGGCCCAGCCCAACTACAATGAGCAGTTCTTC	CSARPWAQPNYNEQFF
TRBV5-6	TRBD1	few	TRBJ1-6	TGTGCCAGCAGCTTCGGACAGGGCCCAAATTCACCCCTCCACTTT	CASSFGQGPNSPLHF
TRBV7-9	NA	few	TRBJ2-2	TGTGCCAGCAGCCAAGACGGGGACGGGGAGCTGTTTTTT	CASSQDGDGELFF
TRBV12-3/TRBV12-4	TRBD2	NA	TRBJ2-7	TGTGCCAGCAGTTCCCGACTAGCGGGAGTGGGTGAGCAGTACTTC	CASSSRLAGVGEQYF
TRBV5-1	TRBD1	NA	TRBJ1-1	TGCGCCAGCAGCCCTAAACAGGGGATGAACACTGAAGCTTTCTTT	CASSPKQGMNTEAFF
TRBV12-3/TRBV12-4	NA	NA	TRBJ2-5	TGTGCCAGCAGTTTGTATTCGGCGGGAAAAGAGACCCAGTACTTC	CASSLYSAGKETQYF
TRBV3-1	NA	NA	TRBJ1-5	TGTGCCAGCAGCCAAGGGACACCATATAGCAATCAGCCCCAGCATTTT	CASSQGTPYSNQPQHF
TRBV5-1	NA	few	TRBJ2-2	TGCGCCAGCAGCCTTGGCCCCCCCCGCGGCGGGGTATCCGGGGAGCTGTTTTTT	CASSLGPPRGGVSGELFF
TRBV4-1	NA	NA	TRBJ2-1	TGCGCCAGCAGCCAAGTGCTCCCCGGGGTGGATGAGCAGTTCTTC	CASSQVLPGVDEQFF
TRBV3-1	TRBD2	NA	TRBJ2-1	TGTGCCAGCAGCCAAGTAAATGGACTAGCGGTCCGGGGGCAGTTCTTC	CASSQVNGLAVRGQFF
TRBV6-5	TRBD2	NA	TRBJ2-7	TGTGCCAGCAGTTACTCAGGCCTCCGGGGGGATGGCTCCTACGAGCAGTACTTC	CASSYSGLRGDGSYEQYF
TRBV20-1	TRBD2	few	TRBJ2-3	TGCAGTGCTAGAGATTGGGCTAGCGGGGCAGATACGCAGTATTTT	CSARDWASGADTQYF
TRBV2	NA	few	TRBJ2-2	TGTGCCAGCAGTCGCAGGGAGAACACCGGGGAGCTGTTTTTT	CASSRRENTGELFF
TRBV11-2	NA	NA	TRBJ2-1	TGTGCCAGCAGCTTAGCCCCGATCTACAATGAGCAGTTCTTC	CASSLAPIYNEQFF
TRBV11-1	TRBD2	NA	TRBJ2-1	TGTGCCAGCAGCTCCGCCGGGACTAGCGGGAGGGGCTTTCCGAATGAGCAGTTCTTC	CASSSAGTSGRGFPNEQFF
TRBV12-3/TRBV12-4	NA	few	TRBJ1-3	TGTGCCAGCAGTTTCGGGGGAGGAAAGAGGAACACCATATATTTT	CASSFGGGKRNTIYF
TRBV4-1	NA	few	TRBJ2-1	TGCGCCAGCAGGGAAAGCATTACTAGTGACTACAATGAGCAGTTCTTC	CASRESITSDYNEQFF
TRBV7-9	NA	NA	TRBJ1-2	TGTGCCAGCAGCTTAGCCGGGGTCGATGGTGGCTACACCTTC	CASSLAGVDGGYTF
TRBV5-1	NA	NA	TRBJ2-4	TGCGCCAGCAGCTTGAGTGACTCCCCCCGGTACTTC	CASSLSDSPRYF
TRBV29-1	NA	few	TRBJ2-5	TGCAGCGTTTACCCGTTCGGCAAAAACCAAGAGACCCAGTACTTC	CSVYPFGKNQETQYF
TRBV20-1	TRBD1	NA	TRBJ1-1	TGCAGTGCTAGACAGGGGGCGGGTGAAGCTTTCTTT	CSARQGAGEAFF
TRBV7-6	NA	few	TRBJ1-6	TGTGCCAGCAGCAGACGGGACGGTGATAATTCACCCCTCCACTTT	CASSRRDGDNSPLHF
TRBV6-2/TRBV6-3	TRBD2	NA	TRBJ2-7	TGTGCCAGCAGTTACCCTGGACTAGCGGGACGCTCCTACGAGCAGTACTTC	CASSYPGLAGRSYEQYF
TRBV29-1	NA	NA	TRBJ1-2	TGCAGCGTTGCCACAGGGAAGATCGGTTATGGCTACACCTTC	CSVATGKIGYGYTF
TRBV7-9	NA	few	TRBJ1-1	TGTGCCAGCAGCTTAGGAGCGGATGGGGCTGAAGCTTTCTTT	CASSLGADGAEAFF
TRBV27	NA	few	TRBJ2-2	TGTGCCAGCAGTTTAGGAACCTACGCGGCCGGGGAGCTGTTTTTT	CASSLGTYAAGELFF
TRBV15	TRBD2	few	TRBJ2-3	TGTGCCACCAGCAGAGATCTGACTAGCGGGAGCACAGATACGCAGTATTTT	CATSRDLTSGSTDTQYF
TRBV2	NA	few	TRBJ1-5	TGTGCCAGCAGTGAACGGCGCGTGGGAAATCAGCCCCAGCATTTT	CASSERRVGNQPQHF
TRBV29-1	NA	NA	TRBJ1-4	TGCAGCGTCCGACGTTCAGGGGAGACTAATGAAAAACTGTTTTTT	CSVRRSGETNEKLFF
TRBV4-2	NA	NA	TRBJ2-1	TGTGCCAGCAGCCGCGACCGGGACCCCTACAATGAGCAGTTCTTC	CASSRDRDPYNEQFF
TRBV2	NA	NA	TRBJ2-7	TGTGCCAGCAGTGAAGCAGGGTTCTACGAGCAGTACTTC	CASSEAGFYEQYF
TRBV7-9	NA	NA	TRBJ2-1	TGTGCCAGCAGCCGCGGCGGAGCGGGCGTTACCTACAATGAGCAGTTCTTC	CASSRGGAGVTYNEQFF
TRBV28	NA	once	TRBJ2-7	TGTGCCAGCAGTTTAACGGAGCCCTCCTACGAGCAGTACTTC	CASSLTEPSYEQYF
TRBV5-1	TRBD1	few	TRBJ1-3	TGCGCCAGCAGGGGGGGACAGGGGCCTGGAAACACCATATATTTT	CASRGGQGPGNTIYF
TRBV10-3	NA	few	TRBJ2-7	TGTGCCATCAGTGAGATGGCGGGCAGATCACTGGCCGAGCAGTACTTC	CAISEMAGRSLAEQYF
TRBV7-8	TRBD2	NA	TRBJ2-7	TGTGCCAGCAGCTTTTACTCTAGCGGGAGTAGATACGAGCAGTACTTC	CASSFYSSGSRYEQYF
TRBV20-1	NA	NA	TRBJ2-2	TGCAGTGCTAGAGAAGCTGGGTTGGGCGGGGAGCTGTTTTTT	CSAREAGLGGELFF
TRBV20-1	NA	few	TRBJ2-5	TGCAGTGCTAGAAAGGCAGGCTGGGTTGGTGAGACCCAGTACTTC	CSARKAGWVGETQYF
TRBV2	NA	many	TRBJ2-1	TGTGCCAGCACGTATCGGGGGGCGGAATACAATGAGCAGTTCTTC	CASTYRGAEYNEQFF
TRBV5-1	NA	NA	TRBJ2-3	TGCGCCAGCAGCTTGGCTGTTGTGGATACGCAGTATTTT	CASSLAVVDTQYF
TRBV20-1	TRBD1	few	TRBJ2-7	TGCAGTGCTCATCACAGGGGAGTTGGAGAGCAGTACTTC	CSAHHRGVGEQYF
TRBV2	TRBD2	few	TRBJ2-5	TGTGCCAGCACCTGGACTAGCGGGGGCCAAGAGACCCAGTACTTC	CASTWTSGGQETQYF
TRBV5-1	NA	many	TRBJ2-5	TGCGCCAGCAGCGGCGCAGACCAAGAGACCCAGTACTTC	CASSGADQETQYF
TRBV12-3/TRBV12-4	TRBD1	NA	TRBJ2-7	TGTGCCAGCAGCCACAGGGGGGCCGAGCAGTACTTC	CASSHRGAEQYF
TRBV12-3/TRBV12-4	NA	NA	TRBJ2-3	TGTGCCAGCAAAGAGGGGGCGGTTACTAGCGTTAGCACAGATACGCAGTATTTT	CASKEGAVTSVSTDTQYF
TRBV10-1	NA	few	TRBJ2-2	TGCGCCAGGGCCGGGGAGCTGTTTTTT	CARAGELFF
TRBV7-9	TRBD1	NA	TRBJ2-5	TGTGCCAGCAGCACACAGGGGGCAAGCCAAGAGACCCAGTACTTC	CASSTQGASQETQYF
TRBV5-1	NA	NA	TRBJ1-1	TGCGCCAGCAGCTTGGGCGCAACCATGAACACTGAAGCTTTCTTT	CASSLGATMNTEAFF
TRBV9	TRBD2	few	TRBJ2-1	TGTGCCAGCAGCGCCGGACTAGGCTCTTCCATTAGTGAGCAGTTCTTC	CASSAGLGSSISEQFF
TRBV6-2/TRBV6-3	TRBD2	few	TRBJ2-1	TGTGCCAGCAGTGGGCCGGGACTAGCGGTGAGGAATGAGCAGTTCTTC	CASSGPGLAVRNEQFF
TRBV4-2	NA	NA	TRBJ1-5	TGTGCCAGCAGCCAAGATTCCAGCAATAGCAATCAGCCCCAGCATTTT	CASSQDSSNSNQPQHF
TRBV12-3/TRBV12-4	NA	NA	TRBJ2-5	TGTGCCAGCAGCCCAAGGCGGTCGTACCAAGAGACCCAGTACTTC	CASSPRRSYQETQYF
TRBV6-5	TRBD2	NA	TRBJ2-7	TGTGCCAGCAGTTACGGGTTAGCGGGAGTGAAGGCCTACGAGCAGTACTTC	CASSYGLAGVKAYEQYF